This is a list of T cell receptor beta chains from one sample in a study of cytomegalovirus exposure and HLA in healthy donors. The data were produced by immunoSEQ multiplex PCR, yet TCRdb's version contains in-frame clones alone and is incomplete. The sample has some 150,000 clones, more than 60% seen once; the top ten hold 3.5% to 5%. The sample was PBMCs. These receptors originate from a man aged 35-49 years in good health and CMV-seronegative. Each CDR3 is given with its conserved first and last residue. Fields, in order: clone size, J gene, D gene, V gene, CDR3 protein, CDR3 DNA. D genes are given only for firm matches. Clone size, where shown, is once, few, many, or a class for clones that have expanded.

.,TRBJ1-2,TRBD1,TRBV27,CASSRLGQSGDYTF,TGTGCCAGCAGCCGCCTGGGACAGTCAGGGGACTACACCTTC
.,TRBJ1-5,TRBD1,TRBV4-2,CASSQGGQGLKPQHF,TGTGCCAGCAGCCAAGGGGGACAGGGGTTAAAGCCCCAGCATTTT
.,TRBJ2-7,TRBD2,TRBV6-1,CASSLRLAGPYEQYF,TGTGCCAGCAGTCTTCGACTAGCGGGTCCCTACGAGCAGTACTTC
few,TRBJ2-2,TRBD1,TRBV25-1,CASSEGTGESGELFF,TGTGCCAGCAGTGAAGGGACAGGGGAGTCCGGGGAGCTGTTTTTT
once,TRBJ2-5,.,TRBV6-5,CASSLRTLQETQYF,TGTGCCAGCAGTCTCCGCACTCTTCAAGAGACCCAGTACTTC
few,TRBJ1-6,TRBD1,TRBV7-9,CASSLSSGTGGSSPLHF,TGTGCCAGCAGCTTATCGTCTGGGACAGGGGGGAGTTCACCCCTCCACTTT
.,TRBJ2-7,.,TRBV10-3,CAISEGEDSSSYEQYF,TGTGCCATCAGTGAGGGAGAGGACAGTTCATCCTACGAGCAGTACTTC
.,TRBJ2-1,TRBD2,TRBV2,CASSVQRGLVNEQFF,TGTGCCAGCAGTGTCCAGCGGGGGTTGGTCAATGAGCAGTTCTTC
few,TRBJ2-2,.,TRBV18,CASSPGAFEELFF,TGTGCCAGCTCACCAGGGGCCTTCGAGGAGCTGTTTTTT
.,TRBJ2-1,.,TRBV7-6,CASSLVGGSYNEQFF,TGTGCCAGCAGCTTAGTTGGGGGGTCTTACAATGAGCAGTTCTTC
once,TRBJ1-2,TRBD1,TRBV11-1,CASSRETGGHGYTF,TGTGCCAGCAGCCGAGAAACAGGGGGCCATGGCTACACCTTC
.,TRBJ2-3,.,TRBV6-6,CASKVRLSTDTQYF,TGTGCCAGCAAGGTCAGGCTAAGCACAGATACGCAGTATTTT
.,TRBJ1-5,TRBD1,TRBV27,CASRDRGLGQPQHF,TGTGCCAGCAGGGACAGGGGGCTCGGTCAGCCCCAGCATTTT
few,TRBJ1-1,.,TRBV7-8,CASSPERNTEAFF,TGTGCCAGCAGCCCTGAGAGGAACACTGAAGCTTTCTTT
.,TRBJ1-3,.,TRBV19,CASSIPGDRNTIYF,TGTGCCAGTTCGATCCCGGGGGATCGAAACACCATATATTTT
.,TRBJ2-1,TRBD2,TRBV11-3,CASSSTSGGDYEQFF,TGTGCCAGCAGCAGTACTAGCGGGGGGGACTATGAGCAGTTCTTC
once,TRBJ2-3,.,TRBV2,CASSEARGSTDTQYF,TGTGCCAGCAGTGAAGCCCGGGGAAGCACAGATACGCAGTATTTT
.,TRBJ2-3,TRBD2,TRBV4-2,CASSQFLAGISTDTQYF,TGTGCCAGCAGCCAATTCCTAGCGGGGATAAGCACAGATACGCAGTATTTT
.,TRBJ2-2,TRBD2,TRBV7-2,CASRRAGGNTGELFF,TGTGCCAGCAGACGAGCGGGGGGAAACACCGGGGAGCTGTTTTTT
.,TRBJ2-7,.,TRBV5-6,CASSFPGQNYEQYF,TGTGCCAGCAGCTTCCCAGGGCAAAACTACGAGCAGTACTTC
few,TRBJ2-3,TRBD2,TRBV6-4,CASSDSSGGTDTQYF,TGTGCCAGCAGTGACTCTTCCGGGGGGACAGATACGCAGTATTTT
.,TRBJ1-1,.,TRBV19,CASSWGGKGKTESFF,TGTGCCAGTAGCTGGGGGGGCAAGGGGAAGACTGAATCTTTCTTT
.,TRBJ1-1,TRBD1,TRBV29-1,CSVEGQGATEAFF,TGCAGCGTTGAGGGACAGGGGGCCACTGAAGCTTTCTTT
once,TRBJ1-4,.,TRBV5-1,CASSSRDNREKLFF,TGCGCCAGCAGCTCCCGGGACAACAGGGAAAAACTGTTTTTT
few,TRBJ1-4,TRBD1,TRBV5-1,CASRPGTGGANEKLFF,TGCGCCAGCAGACCCGGGACAGGAGGGGCTAATGAAAAACTGTTTTTT
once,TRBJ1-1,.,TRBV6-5,CASSARGNTEAFF,TGTGCCAGCAGTGCCAGGGGGAACACTGAAGCTTTCTTT
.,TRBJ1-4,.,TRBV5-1,CASGSGEREKLFF,TGCGCCTCAGGATCCGGGGAGAGGGAAAAACTGTTTTTT
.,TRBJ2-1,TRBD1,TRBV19,CASSIEQGVYNEQFF,TGTGCCAGTAGTATAGAACAGGGGGTTTACAATGAGCAGTTCTTC
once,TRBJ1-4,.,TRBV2,CASSTRPPTGKYLVELFF,TGTGCCAGCAGTACCCGACCACCTACAGGGAAATACCTCGTGGAACTGTTTTTT
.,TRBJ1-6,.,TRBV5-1,CASSLDTGSLGSPLHF,TGCGCCAGCAGCTTGGACACAGGGTCCTTAGGCTCACCCCTCCACTTT
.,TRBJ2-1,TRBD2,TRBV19,CASRRAGGPLNEQFF,TGTGCCAGTAGGAGAGCGGGGGGGCCTTTAAATGAGCAGTTCTTC
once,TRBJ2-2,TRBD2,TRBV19,CASSWTSGGRWTGELFF,TGTGCCAGTAGTTGGACTAGCGGGGGCCGCTGGACTGGGGAGCTGTTTTTT
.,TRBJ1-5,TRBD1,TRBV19,CASSIPKDRGDQPQHF,TGTGCCAGTAGTATACCTAAGGACAGGGGGGATCAGCCCCAGCATTTT
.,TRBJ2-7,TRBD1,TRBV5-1,CASSAGQAYEQYF,TGCGCCAGCAGCGCGGGACAGGCCTACGAGCAGTACTTC
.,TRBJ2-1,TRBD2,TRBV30,CAWSGLAGIFPYNEQFF,TGTGCCTGGAGTGGACTAGCGGGGATATTTCCGTACAATGAGCAGTTCTTC
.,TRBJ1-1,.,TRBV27,CASFDFGHRGSRAEAFF,TGTGCCAGCTTCGATTTTGGTCATCGGGGGAGCAGAGCTGAAGCTTTCTTT
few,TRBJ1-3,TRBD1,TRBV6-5,CASRRTGGNTIYF,TGTGCCAGCAGACGGACAGGTGGAAACACCATATATTTT
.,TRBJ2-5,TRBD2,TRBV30,CAWRTSGIETQYF,TGTGCCTGGAGAACTAGCGGTATAGAGACCCAGTACTTC
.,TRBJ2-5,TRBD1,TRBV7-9,CASTHISRDSSKETQYF,TGTGCCAGCACCCATATATCCCGGGACAGTAGTAAGGAGACCCAGTACTTC
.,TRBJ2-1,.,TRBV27,CASSLSITVSYDEQFF,TGTGCCAGCAGTTTATCCATAACAGTGTCCTACGATGAGCAGTTCTTC
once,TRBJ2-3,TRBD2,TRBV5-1,CASSLGASGGSTDTQYF,TGCGCCAGCAGCCTGGGGGCCAGCGGGGGTTCCACAGATACGCAGTATTTT
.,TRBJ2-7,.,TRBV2,CASSEPWTANYEQYF,TGTGCCAGCAGTGAACCATGGACAGCGAACTACGAGCAGTACTTC
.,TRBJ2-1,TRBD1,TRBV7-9,CASSLDRALYNEQFF,TGTGCCAGCAGCCTCGACAGGGCCCTCTACAATGAGCAGTTCTTC
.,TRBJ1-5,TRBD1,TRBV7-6,CASSLDDRGNFPQHF,TGTGCCAGCAGCTTGGATGACAGGGGGAATTTCCCCCAGCATTTT
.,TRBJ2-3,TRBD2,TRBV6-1,CASSRLAGDSDTQYF,TGTGCCAGCAGTCGACTAGCGGGGGATTCAGATACGCAGTATTTT